This entry lists 25 T cell receptor beta chains sequenced from one sample in a study of shared clonotypes between healthy human individuals. TCRdb's copy holds only in-frame clones and misses some; the assay was immunoSEQ multiplex PCR. The data hold some 470,000 clones, with around 78% observed a single time. Sequenced: PBMCs. Every receptor here comes from a middle-aged woman in good health. Some clones in this sample may be carry-over from other donors' samples.

The genes are TRBV19 and TRBJ1-2, with D hard to call. This CDR3 contains 12 residues. Germline V CDR1 and CDR2: LNHDA, SQIVND (reference sequence). The V and J ends lost 6 bases and 4 bases respectively, with 9 bases between them. The CDR3 DNA sequence: TGTGCCAGTAGGGAGAGGATCTATGGCTACACCTTC. Its protein product is CASRERIYGYTF.

This chain connects TRBV7-9 to TRBJ2-1; D possibly matches TRBD1 or TRBD2 (6 bases each). Germline CDR1 is SEHNR and CDR2 is FQNEAQ (reference sequence). The CDR3 sequence is 15 residues long. V shed 3 bases and J shed 2 bases, with 11 bases lying between them. CDR3 in amino acids: CASSFSGDTYNEQFF. Here the CDR3 DNA reads TGTGCCAGCAGCTTCTCGGGGGACACCTACAATGAGCAGTTCTTC.

This sequence joins TRBV23-1 and TRBJ1-5; D perhaps matches TRBD1 (6 bases). TRBV23-1 is an ORF for which the function is uncertain. The CDR3 is 14 amino acids. V lost 6 bases and J lost 8, with 17 bases in between. The CDR3 bases are TGCGCCAGCAGGGGGGGCGCCCAAAATAAGCCCCAGCATTTT. It yields the protein CASRGGAQNKPQHF.

The chain combines TRBV28 with TRBJ2-7; 8 bases fit TRBD2. The CDR3 length is 12 residues. Losses at the gene ends were 3 bases for V and 6 bases for J; bases not matched to a gene: 1. The germline CDR1 and CDR2 sequences are MDHEN and SYDVKM. In nucleotides, the CDR3 is TGTGCCAGCAGTTTTACTAGCGGCGAGCAGTACTTC. Residues: CASSFTSGEQYF.

The genes are TRBV30 and TRBJ2-7; D gene ambiguous. Germline V gene sequence: CDR1 GTSNPN, CDR2 SVGIG (reference sequence). This CDR3 contains 12 residues. V was clipped by 0 bases and J by 1 base, with 4 bases between them. The CDR3 DNA reads as TGTGCCTGGAGTGTCACGTCCTACGAGCAGTACTTC. It encodes CAWSVTSYEQYF.

This rearrangement joins TRBV7-9 to TRBJ1-2; TRBD1 might be the D (6 bases). CDR3 length: 17 residues. V gave up 2 bases and J gave up 0 bases, with 16 bases separating them. Per germline, CDR1 SEHNR and CDR2 FQNEAQ (reference sequence). The CDR3 loop is CASSLRIIQGPNYGYTF. CDR3 in DNA: TGTGCCAGCAGCTTAAGGATAATACAGGGTCCTAACTATGGCTACACCTTC.

The chain joins TRBV27 to TRBJ2-6; no clear D gene. Trimming took off 8 bases at V and 0 bases at J, with 5 bases between the two ends. Per the germline V gene, CDR1 is MNHEY and CDR2 is SMNVEV (reference sequence). The CDR3 is 13 residues long. Here the CDR3 reads CASAASGANVLTF. CDR3 in DNA: TGTGCCAGCGCAGCCTCTGGGGCCAACGTCCTGACTTTC.

This chain links TRBV27 with TRBJ2-7; 8 nucleotides line up with TRBD1. Trimming cost V 1 base and J 3 bases; bases outside gene matches: 11. The CDR3 covers 17 residues. CDR1 MNHEY and CDR2 SMNVEV come from the germline V gene (reference sequence). The CDR3 DNA follows: TGTGCCAGCAGTTTATACGGGTCTGGGACAGGTGACTACGAGCAGTACTTC. This encodes CASSLYGSGTGDYEQYF.

There are a few counts of this clone. The V and J genes are TRBV11-3 and TRBJ2-1; 7 positions match TRBD2. V gave up 5 bases and J gave up 8 bases; unmatched junction bases: 6. Germline V gene data show CDR1 as SGHNT and CDR2 as YENEEA. This CDR3 is 13 amino acids long. The CDR3 protein is CASSQGGSDEQFF. The CDR3 DNA is TGTGCCAGCAGCCAGGGAGGGAGTGATGAGCAGTTCTTC. The entire variable domain, with the rest obtained from reference TRBV11-3 and TRBJ2-1, is as follows: EAGVVQSPRYKIIEKKQPVAFWCNPISGHNTLYWYLQNLGQGPELLIRYENEEAVDDSQLPKDRFSAERLKGVDSTLKIQPAELGDSAVYLCASSQGGSDEQFFGPGTRLTVL.

This clone occurred many times. The V and J genes are TRBV28 and TRBJ1-4, with TRBD1 matching over 10 bases. The J segment lost 7 bases and the V segment lost 3 bases, leaving 5 bases of the junction unmatched. Germline V gene sequence: CDR1 MDHEN, CDR2 SYDVKM. The CDR3 consists of 15 residues. The DNA for the CDR3 is TGTGCCAGCAGTTTCCAGACAGGGGGCGTTGAAAAACTGTTTTTT. Translation: CASSFQTGGVEKLFF.

V and J are TRBV7-2 and TRBJ2-3, with TRBD2 matching 7 bases. Germline CDR1 SGHTA, CDR2 FQGNSA. V shed 2 bases and J 2 bases; nucleotides not matched to a gene: 4. The CDR3 runs to 15 residues. CDR3 region: CASSLSGNPTDTQYF. The CDR3 bases are TGTGCCAGCAGCTTAAGCGGGAACCCCACAGATACGCAGTATTTT.

The rearrangement links TRBV5-4 to TRBJ2-5, with TRBD1 matching 12 bases. Looked up from germline, CDR1 is SGHNT and CDR2 is YYREEE (reference sequence). This CDR3 is built from 14 residues. The ends lost 7 bases at V and 9 bases at J; junction bases unmatched: 10. CDR3 bases: TGTGCCAGCCAAGGGGACAGGGGGCAGGAGGCCCAGTACTTC. It is translated as CASQGDRGQEAQYF.

As regards this clone: This is likely an artifact of a read error, given a far larger clone one base away. J is TRBJ2-5 and V is TRBV30, with a possible D match to TRBD2 (6 bases). The CDR3 totals 15 residues. Germline assignment: CDR1 GTSNPN and CDR2 SVGIG (reference sequence). The CDR3 sequence: CAWSPGRGLQEAQYF. CDR3 bases: TGTGCCTGGAGTCCCGGGCGGGGATTGCAAGAGGCCCAGTACTTC.

The gene calls are TRBV7-2 and TRBJ1-1, with no clear D. Germline V CDR1 and CDR2: SGHTA, FQGNSA. The CDR3 consists of 14 residues. V lost 5 bases, J lost 4 bases, and 14 bases lay in between. This CDR3 reads CASSATYRGTEAFF. The CDR3 coding sequence is TGTGCCAGCAGCGCTACCTACCGGGGCACTGAAGCTTTCTTT.

The chain links TRBV6-5 to TRBJ1-1; TRBD1 might be the D (5 bases). Trimming removed 2 bases from V and 7 bases from J, with 17 bases in between. This CDR3 has 15 amino acids. The V gene's germline CDR1 is MNHEY and CDR2 SVGAGI. The chain's CDR3 is CASSYGAVATLEAFF. In DNA, the CDR3 is TGTGCCAGCAGTTACGGGGCCGTAGCGACGCTTGAAGCTTTCTTT.

This chain connects TRBV7-9 to TRBJ2-2; D call uncertain. V shed 5 bases and J shed 7 bases, with 11 bases lying between them. Germline assignment: CDR1 SEHNR and CDR2 FQNEAQ (reference sequence). The CDR3 totals 13 residues. The CDR3, as DNA: TGTGCCAGCAGCGGGCCCGGTAGCGGGGAGCTGTTTTTT. It specifies CASSGPGSGELFF.

The chain links TRBV28 to TRBJ2-7; D is unclear. Trimming took 2 bases from V and 2 from J, leaving 10 bases between them. CDR3 size: 14 residues. CDR1 is MDHEN and CDR2 is SYDVKM in the germline V gene. The CDR3 is CASSLPSSPYEQYF. Here the CDR3 DNA reads TGTGCCAGCAGTTTACCTAGTTCGCCCTACGAGCAGTACTTC.

The chain links TRBV2 to TRBJ2-7; D unresolved. This CDR3 contains 13 residues. CDR1 and CDR2 from the germline V gene are SNHLY and FYNNEI. Trimming pared 2 bases from V and 3 bases from J, leaving 8 bases between. DNA of the CDR3: TGTGCCAGCAGTGAACTACGGATCTACGAGCAGTACTTC. Residues: CASSELRIYEQYF.

This clone was recorded many times. The sample has other DNA sequences that encode this CDR3 too. The V gene is TRBV30, the J gene TRBJ2-2; TRBD2 matches 10 bases. Germline lookup yields CDR1 GTSNPN and CDR2 SVGIG (reference sequence). J lost 6 bases, V lost 4 bases, and 11 bases had no gene match. The CDR3 contains 16 residues. CDR3 nucleotide sequence: TGTGCCTGGACCCTAGGGCTAGCGGGAGTGGCCGGGGAGCTGTTTTTT. Translating it yields CAWTLGLAGVAGELFF.

The chain carries TRBV30 and TRBJ1-6, with 7 bases identical to TRBD1. The length of the CDR3 is 13 residues. Germline values: CDR1 GTSNPN, CDR2 SVGIG (reference sequence). The V gene end was trimmed by 4 bases and the J gene end by 8 bases; junction bases not matched to a gene: 5. The CDR3 DNA follows: TGTGCCTGGAATGTCAGGGGGGATTCACCCCTCCACTTT. Protein: CAWNVRGDSPLHF.

About this clone itself: Because it lacks the conserved phenylalanine or tryptophan at the end, this CDR3 is likely a read error. The V and J genes are TRBV7-8 and TRBJ1-4; 8 bases agree with TRBD1. CDR1 and CDR2 (germline): SGHVS, FQNEAQ. V lost 7 bases, J lost 13 bases, and 20 bases stayed unmatched. This CDR3 region has 16 residues. CDR3 DNA sequence: TGTGCCAGCACCTCACCCGGACAGGGTGGTAGTGAAGTACTGTTTTCT. Protein product: CASTSPGQGGSEVLFS.

V and J are TRBV5-4 and TRBJ1-3, with 9 bases fitting TRBD1. V lost 4 bases and J lost 3; bases outside the gene matches: 5. Germline-derived CDR1 and CDR2 are SGHNT and YYREEE (reference sequence). The CDR3 has 15 residues. The CDR3 DNA reads as TGTGCCAGCAGCCCGGACAGGGGATATGGAAACACCATATATTTT. Protein product: CASSPDRGYGNTIYF.

As to this clone: An end of the junction differs from the germline gene, which may be a read error. The chain has TRBV5-6 and TRBJ1-1; D call uncertain. This CDR3 has 13 amino acids. Germline lookup yields CDR1 SGHDT and CDR2 YYEEEE. The chain's CDR3 is CASSRLENTEALF. CDR3 coding DNA: TGTGCCAGCAGCCGCCTGGAGAACACTGAAGCTCTCTTT.

The chain employs TRBV28 and TRBJ1-1; 7 positions match TRBD1. The CDR3 is 13 residues long. Trimming at V came to 4 bases and at J to 5 bases, leaving 4 bases not matched to a gene. Germline V gene data show CDR1 as MDHEN and CDR2 as SYDVKM. CDR3 nucleotides: TGTGCCAGCAGTTCGACAGGGAGAACTGAAGCTTTCTTT. This sequence encodes CASSSTGRTEAFF. The variable domain in full, with the rest retrieved from reference TRBV28 and TRBJ1-1, is DVKVTQSSRYLVKRTGEKVFLECVQDMDHENMFWYRQDPGLGLRLIYFSYDVKMKEKGDIPEGYSVSREKKERFSLILESASTNQTSMYLCASSSTGRTEAFFGQGTRLTVV.

To note about this clone: At one end, the junction sequence differs from germline, possibly due to a read error. V usage is TRBV7-2 and J usage is TRBJ1-3, with D uncertain. The germline V gene encodes CDR1 SGHTA and CDR2 FQGNSA. There are 12 residues in the CDR3. The CDR3 sequence is CASSSRRNAIYF. CDR3 nucleotide sequence: TGTGCCAGCAGCTCACGTCGAAACGCCATATATTTT.